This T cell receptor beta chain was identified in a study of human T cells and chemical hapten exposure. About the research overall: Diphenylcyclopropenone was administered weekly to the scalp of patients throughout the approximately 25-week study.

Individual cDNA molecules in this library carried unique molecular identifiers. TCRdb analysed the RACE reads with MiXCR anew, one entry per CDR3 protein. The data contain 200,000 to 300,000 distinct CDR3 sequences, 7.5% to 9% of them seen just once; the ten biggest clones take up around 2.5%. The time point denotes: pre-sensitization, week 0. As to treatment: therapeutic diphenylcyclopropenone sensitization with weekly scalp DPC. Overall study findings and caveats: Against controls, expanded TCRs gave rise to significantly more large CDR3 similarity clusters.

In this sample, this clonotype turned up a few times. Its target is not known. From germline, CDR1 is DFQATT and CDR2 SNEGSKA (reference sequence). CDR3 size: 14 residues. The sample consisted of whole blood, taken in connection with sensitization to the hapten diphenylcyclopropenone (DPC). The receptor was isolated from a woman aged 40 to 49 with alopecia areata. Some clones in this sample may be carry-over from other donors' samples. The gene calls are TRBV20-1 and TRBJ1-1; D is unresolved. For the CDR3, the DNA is TGCAGCCCGCTAGGTTCGGTTGACAACACTGAAGCTTTCTTT. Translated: CSPLGSVDNTEAFF.